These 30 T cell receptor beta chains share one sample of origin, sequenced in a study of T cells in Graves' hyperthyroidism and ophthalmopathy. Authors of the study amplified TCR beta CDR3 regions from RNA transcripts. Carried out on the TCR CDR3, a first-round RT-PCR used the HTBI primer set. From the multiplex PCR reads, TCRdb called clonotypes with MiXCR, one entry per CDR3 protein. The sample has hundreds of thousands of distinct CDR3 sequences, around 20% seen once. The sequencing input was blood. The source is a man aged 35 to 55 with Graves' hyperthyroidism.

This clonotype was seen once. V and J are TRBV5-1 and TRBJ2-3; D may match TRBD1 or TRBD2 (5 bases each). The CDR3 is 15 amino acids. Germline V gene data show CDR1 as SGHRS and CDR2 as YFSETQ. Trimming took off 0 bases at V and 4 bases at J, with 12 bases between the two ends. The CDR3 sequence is CASSLGLGDADTQYF. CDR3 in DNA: TGCGCCAGCAGCTTGGGGCTTGGGGACGCAGATACGCAGTATTTT. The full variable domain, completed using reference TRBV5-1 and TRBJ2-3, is KAGVTQTPRYLIKTRGQQVTLSCSPISGHRSVSWYQQTPGQGLQFLFEYFSETQRNKGNFPGRFSGRQFSNSRSEMNVSTLELGDSALYLCASSLGLGDADTQYFGPGTRLTVL.

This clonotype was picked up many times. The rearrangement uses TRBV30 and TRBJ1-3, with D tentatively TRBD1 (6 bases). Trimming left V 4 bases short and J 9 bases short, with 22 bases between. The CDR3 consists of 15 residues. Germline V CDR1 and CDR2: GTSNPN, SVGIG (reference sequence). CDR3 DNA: TGTGCCTGGATCCCCCGGGACAATCCATCGGGCACCATATATTTT. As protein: CAWIPRDNPSGTIYF.

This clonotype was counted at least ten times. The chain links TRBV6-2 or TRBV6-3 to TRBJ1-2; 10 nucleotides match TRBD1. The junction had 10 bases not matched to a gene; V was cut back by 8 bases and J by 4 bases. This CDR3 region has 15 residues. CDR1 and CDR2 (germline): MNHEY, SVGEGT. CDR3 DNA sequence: TGTGCCAGCGTGAGGCCGGGACAGGGGAGCTATGGCTACACCTTC. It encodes CASVRPGQGSYGYTF.

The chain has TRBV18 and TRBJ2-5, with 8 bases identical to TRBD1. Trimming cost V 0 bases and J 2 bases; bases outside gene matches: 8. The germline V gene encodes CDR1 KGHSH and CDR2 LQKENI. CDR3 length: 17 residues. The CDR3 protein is CASSPPTGTGVQETQYF. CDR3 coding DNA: TGTGCCAGCTCACCACCGACAGGGACAGGCGTACAAGAGACCCAGTACTTC.

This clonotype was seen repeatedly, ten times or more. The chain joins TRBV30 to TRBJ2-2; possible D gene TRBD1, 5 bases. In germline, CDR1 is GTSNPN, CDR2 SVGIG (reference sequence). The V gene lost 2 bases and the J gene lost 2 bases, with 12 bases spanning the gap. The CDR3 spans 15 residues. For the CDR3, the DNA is TGTGCCTGGAGTCGTGACAGCGCTAACACCGGGGAGCTGTTTTTT. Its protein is CAWSRDSANTGELFF.

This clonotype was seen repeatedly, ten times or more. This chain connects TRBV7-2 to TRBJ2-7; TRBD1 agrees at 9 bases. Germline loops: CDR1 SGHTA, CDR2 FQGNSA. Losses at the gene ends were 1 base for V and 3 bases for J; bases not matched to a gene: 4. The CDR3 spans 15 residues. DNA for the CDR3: TGTGCCAGCAGCTTAGGTGCGGGACAGGGCTACGAGCAGTACTTC. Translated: CASSLGAGQGYEQYF. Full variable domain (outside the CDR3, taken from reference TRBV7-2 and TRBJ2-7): GAGVSQSPSNKVTEKGKDVELRCDPISGHTALYWYRQSLGQGLEFLIYFQGNSAPDKSGLPSDRFSAERTGGSVSTLTIQRTQQEDSAVYLCASSLGAGQGYEQYFGPGTRLTVT.

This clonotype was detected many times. The CDR3 nucleotides read TGTGCCAGCAGGACTGGGGACTACAATGAGCAGTTCTTC. It is translated as CASRTGDYNEQFF. The chain uses TRBV11-2 and TRBJ2-1; D ambiguous. Trimming stripped 6 bases from V and 3 bases from J, with 9 bases between. Germline V lookup: CDR1 SGHAT, CDR2 FQNNGV. The CDR3 covers 13 residues.

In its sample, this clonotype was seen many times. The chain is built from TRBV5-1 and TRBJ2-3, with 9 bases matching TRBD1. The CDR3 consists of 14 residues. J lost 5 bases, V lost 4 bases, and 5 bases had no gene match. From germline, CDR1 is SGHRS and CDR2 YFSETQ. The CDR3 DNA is TGCGCCAGCAGCCGGACAGGGGATAGAGATACGCAGTATTTT. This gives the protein CASSRTGDRDTQYF.

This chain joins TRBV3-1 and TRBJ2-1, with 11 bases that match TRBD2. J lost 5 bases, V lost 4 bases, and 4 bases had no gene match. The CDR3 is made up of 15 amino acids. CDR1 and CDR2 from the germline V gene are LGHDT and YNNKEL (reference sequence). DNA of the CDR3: TGTGCCAGCAGCCCGGGACTAGCGGTCCACAATGAGCAGTTCTTC. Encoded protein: CASSPGLAVHNEQFF.

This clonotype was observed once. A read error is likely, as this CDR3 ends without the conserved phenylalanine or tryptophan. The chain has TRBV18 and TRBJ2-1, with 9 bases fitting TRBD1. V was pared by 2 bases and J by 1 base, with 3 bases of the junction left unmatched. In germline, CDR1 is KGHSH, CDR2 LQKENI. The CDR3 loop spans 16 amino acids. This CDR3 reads CASSPSGQGSYNEQFS. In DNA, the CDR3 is TGTGCCAGCTCACCATCAGGACAGGGGTCCTACAATGAGCAGTTCTCC.

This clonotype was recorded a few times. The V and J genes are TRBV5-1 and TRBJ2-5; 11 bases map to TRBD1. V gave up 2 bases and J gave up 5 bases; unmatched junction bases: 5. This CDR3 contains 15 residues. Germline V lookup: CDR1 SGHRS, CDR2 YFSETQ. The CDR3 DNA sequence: TGCGCCAGCAGCTTCGCCGGACAGGGGGCTGAGACCCAGTACTTC. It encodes CASSFAGQGAETQYF.

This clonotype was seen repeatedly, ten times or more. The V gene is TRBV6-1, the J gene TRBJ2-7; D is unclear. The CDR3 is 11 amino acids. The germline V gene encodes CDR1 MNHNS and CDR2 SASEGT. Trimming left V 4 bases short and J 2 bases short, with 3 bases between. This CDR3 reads CASSAAYEQYF. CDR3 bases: TGTGCCAGCAGTGCCGCCTACGAGCAGTACTTC.

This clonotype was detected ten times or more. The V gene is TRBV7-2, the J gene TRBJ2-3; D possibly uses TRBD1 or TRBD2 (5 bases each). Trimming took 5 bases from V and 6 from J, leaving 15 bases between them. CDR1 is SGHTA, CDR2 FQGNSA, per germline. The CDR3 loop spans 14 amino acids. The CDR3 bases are TGTGCCAGCAGCCCCTCGAGGGGAGACGATACGCAGTATTTT. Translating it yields CASSPSRGDDTQYF.

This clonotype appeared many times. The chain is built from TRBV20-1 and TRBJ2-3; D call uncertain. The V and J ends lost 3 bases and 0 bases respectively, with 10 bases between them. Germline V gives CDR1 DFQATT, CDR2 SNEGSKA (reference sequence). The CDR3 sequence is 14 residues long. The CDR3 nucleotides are TGCAGTGCTAGTTCCAGAGCAAGCACAGATACGCAGTATTTT. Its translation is CSASSRASTDTQYF.

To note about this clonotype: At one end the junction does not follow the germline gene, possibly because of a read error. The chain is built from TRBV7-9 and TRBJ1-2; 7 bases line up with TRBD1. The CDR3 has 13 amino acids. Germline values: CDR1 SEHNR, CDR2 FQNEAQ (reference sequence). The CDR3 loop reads CASSQDRRYGYPF. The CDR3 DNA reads TGTGCCAGCAGCCAGGACAGGCGTTATGGCTACCCCTTC.

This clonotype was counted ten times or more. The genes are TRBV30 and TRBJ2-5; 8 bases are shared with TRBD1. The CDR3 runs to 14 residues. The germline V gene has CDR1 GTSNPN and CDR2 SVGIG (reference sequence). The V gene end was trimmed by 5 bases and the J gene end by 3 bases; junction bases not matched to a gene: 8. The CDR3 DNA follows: TGTGCCTGGGGGGGGACAGGCCGTAAAGAGACCCAGTACTTC. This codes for CAWGGTGRKETQYF.

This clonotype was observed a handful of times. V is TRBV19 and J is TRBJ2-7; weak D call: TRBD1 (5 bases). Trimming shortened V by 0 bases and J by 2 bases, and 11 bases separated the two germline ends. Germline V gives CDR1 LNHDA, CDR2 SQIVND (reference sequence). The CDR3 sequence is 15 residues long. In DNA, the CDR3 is TGTGCCAGTAGTATAGACAGGGCCATTACCTACGAGCAGTACTTC. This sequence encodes CASSIDRAITYEQYF.

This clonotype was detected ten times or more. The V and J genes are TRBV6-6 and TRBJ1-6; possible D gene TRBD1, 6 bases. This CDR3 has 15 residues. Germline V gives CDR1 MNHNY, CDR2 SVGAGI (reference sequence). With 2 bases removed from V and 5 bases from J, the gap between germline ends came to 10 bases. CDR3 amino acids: CASSYIGGNNSPLHF. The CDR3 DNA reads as TGTGCCAGCAGTTACATCGGGGGCAATAATTCACCCCTCCACTTT.

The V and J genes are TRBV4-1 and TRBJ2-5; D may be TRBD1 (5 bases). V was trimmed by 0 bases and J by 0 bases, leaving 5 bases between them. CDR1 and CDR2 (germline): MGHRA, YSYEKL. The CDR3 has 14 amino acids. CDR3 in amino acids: CASSQDRDQETQYF. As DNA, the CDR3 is TGCGCCAGCAGCCAAGACAGGGACCAAGAGACCCAGTACTTC.

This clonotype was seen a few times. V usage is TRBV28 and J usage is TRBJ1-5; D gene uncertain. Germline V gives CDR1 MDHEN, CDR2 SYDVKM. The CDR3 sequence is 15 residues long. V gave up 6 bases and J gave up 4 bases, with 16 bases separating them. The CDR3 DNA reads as TGTGCCAGCAGACAAGGCCAACCCGTAAATCAGCCCCAGCATTTT. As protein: CASRQGQPVNQPQHF. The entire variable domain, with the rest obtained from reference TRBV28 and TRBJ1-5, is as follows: DVKVTQSSRYLVKRTGEKVFLECVQDMDHENMFWYRQDPGLGLRLIYFSYDVKMKEKGDIPEGYSVSREKKERFSLILESASTNQTSMYLCASRQGQPVNQPQHFGDGTRLSIL.

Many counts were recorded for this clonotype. The CDR3 protein is CASKRDRTGELFF. The DNA for the CDR3 is TGTGCCAGCAAAAGAGACAGGACCGGGGAGCTGTTTTTT. The chain joins TRBV28 to TRBJ2-2; a possible D gene is TRBD1 (6 bases). V lost 7 bases and J 5 bases, leaving 11 bases between the germline ends. The V gene's germline CDR1 is MDHEN and CDR2 SYDVKM. This CDR3 has 13 residues.

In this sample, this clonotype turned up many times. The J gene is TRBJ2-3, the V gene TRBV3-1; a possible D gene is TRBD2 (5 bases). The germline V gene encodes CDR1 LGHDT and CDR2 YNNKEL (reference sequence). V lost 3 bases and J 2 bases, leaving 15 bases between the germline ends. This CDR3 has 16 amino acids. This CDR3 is CASSHRTEIVTDTQYF. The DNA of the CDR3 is TGTGCCAGCAGCCACCGGACTGAGATTGTCACAGATACGCAGTATTTT.

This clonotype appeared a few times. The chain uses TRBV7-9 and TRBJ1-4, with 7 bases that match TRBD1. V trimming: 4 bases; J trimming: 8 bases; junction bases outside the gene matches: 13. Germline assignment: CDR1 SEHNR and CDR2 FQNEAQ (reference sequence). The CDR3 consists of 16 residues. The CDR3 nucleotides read TGTGCCAGCAGCTCGCTCGCACAGGGGTTTAAGGAAAAACTGTTTTTT. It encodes CASSSLAQGFKEKLFF.

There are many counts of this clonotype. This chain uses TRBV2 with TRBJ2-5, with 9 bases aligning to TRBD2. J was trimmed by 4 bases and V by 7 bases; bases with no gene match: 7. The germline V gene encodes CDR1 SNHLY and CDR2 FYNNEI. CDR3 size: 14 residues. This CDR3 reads CASMGGGAIETQYF. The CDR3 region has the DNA TGTGCCAGCATGGGCGGGGGGGCCATAGAGACCCAGTACTTC. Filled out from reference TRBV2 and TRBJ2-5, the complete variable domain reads EPEVTQTPSHQVTQMGQEVILRCVPISNHLYFYWYRQILGQKVEFLVSFYNNEISEKSEIFDDQFSVERPDGSNFTLKIRSTKLEDSAMYFCASMGGGAIETQYFGPGTRLLVL.

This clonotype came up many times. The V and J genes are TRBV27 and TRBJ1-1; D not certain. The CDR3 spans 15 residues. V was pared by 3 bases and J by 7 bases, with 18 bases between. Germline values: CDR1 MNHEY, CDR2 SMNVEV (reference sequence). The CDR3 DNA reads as TGTGCCAGCAGTTTTCCCCCCCCAGGAGGGCATGAAGCTTTCTTT. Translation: CASSFPPPGGHEAFF.

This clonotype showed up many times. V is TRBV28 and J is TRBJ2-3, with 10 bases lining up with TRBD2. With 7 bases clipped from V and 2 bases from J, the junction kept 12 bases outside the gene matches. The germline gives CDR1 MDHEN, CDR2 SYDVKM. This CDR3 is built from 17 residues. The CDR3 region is CASNTPTLAGSTDTQYF. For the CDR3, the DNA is TGTGCCAGCAATACCCCTACACTAGCGGGGTCCACAGATACGCAGTATTTT.

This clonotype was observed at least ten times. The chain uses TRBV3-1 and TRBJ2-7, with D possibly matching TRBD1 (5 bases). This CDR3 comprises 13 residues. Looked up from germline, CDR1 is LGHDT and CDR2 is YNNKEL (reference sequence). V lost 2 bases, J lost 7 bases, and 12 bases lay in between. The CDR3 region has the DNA TGTGCCAGCAGCCAACAGGGAACAGCTGAGCAGTACTTC. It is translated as CASSQQGTAEQYF.

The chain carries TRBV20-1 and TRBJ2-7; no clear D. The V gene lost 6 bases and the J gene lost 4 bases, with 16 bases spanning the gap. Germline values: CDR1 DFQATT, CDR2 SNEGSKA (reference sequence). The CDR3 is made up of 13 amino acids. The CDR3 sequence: CSAPPVGSYEQYF. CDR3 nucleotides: TGCAGTGCCCCCCCTGTTGGAAGTTACGAGCAGTACTTC.

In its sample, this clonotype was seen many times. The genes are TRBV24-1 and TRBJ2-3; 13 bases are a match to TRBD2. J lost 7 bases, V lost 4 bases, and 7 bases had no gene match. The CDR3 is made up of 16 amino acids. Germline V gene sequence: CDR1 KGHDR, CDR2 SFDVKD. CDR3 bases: TGTGCCACCAGTGACCCGGGACTAGCGGGGATGAATACGCAGTATTTT. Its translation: CATSDPGLAGMNTQYF.

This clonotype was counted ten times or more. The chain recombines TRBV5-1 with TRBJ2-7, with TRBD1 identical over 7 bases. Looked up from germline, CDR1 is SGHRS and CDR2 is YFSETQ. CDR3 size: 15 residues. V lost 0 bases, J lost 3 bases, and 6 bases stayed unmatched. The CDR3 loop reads CASSLEPGQSYEQYF. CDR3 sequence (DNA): TGCGCCAGCAGCTTGGAACCGGGACAGAGCTACGAGCAGTACTTC.